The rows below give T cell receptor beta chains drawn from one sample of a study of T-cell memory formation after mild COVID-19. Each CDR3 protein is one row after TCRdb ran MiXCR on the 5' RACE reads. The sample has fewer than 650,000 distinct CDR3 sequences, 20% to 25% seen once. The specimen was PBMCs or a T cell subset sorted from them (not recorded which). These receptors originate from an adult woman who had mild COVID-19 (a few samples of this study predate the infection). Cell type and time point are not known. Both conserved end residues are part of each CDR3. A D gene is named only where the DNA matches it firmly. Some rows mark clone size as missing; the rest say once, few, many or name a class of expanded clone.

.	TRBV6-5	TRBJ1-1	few	CASTLGGHNTEAFF	TGTGCCAGCACCCTCGGGGGGCATAACACTGAAGCTTTCTTT
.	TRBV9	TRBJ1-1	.	CASSVRQAANTEAFF	TGTGCCAGCAGCGTCCGACAGGCCGCGAACACTGAAGCTTTCTTT
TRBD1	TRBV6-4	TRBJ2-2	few	CASSDSYQGADTGELFF	TGTGCCAGCAGTGACTCGTATCAGGGGGCTGACACCGGGGAGCTGTTTTTT
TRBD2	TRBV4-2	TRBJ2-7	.	CASSQDLAGRSYEQYF	TGTGCCAGCAGCCAAGATCTAGCGGGTAGATCCTACGAGCAGTACTTC
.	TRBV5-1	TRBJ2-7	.	CASSFIVGAEQYF	TGCGCCAGCAGCTTTATAGTCGGTGCAGAGCAGTACTTC
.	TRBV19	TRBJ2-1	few	CASRNRERNEQFF	TGTGCCAGTAGAAACCGGGAGCGCAATGAGCAGTTCTTC
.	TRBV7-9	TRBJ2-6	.	CASSSPEAPNVLTF	TGTGCCAGCAGCTCCCCGGAGGCCCCGAACGTCCTGACTTTC
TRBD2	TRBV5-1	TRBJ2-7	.	CASSLTAGGPNEQYF	TGCGCCAGCAGCTTAACGGCGGGGGGGCCCAACGAGCAGTACTTC
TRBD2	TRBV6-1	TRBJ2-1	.	CASRYLAGVFYNEQFF	TGTGCCAGCAGGTACCTAGCGGGAGTCTTCTACAATGAGCAGTTCTTC
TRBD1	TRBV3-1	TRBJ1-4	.	CASRLDRDGEKLFF	TGTGCCAGCAGACTAGACAGGGACGGCGAAAAACTGTTTTTT
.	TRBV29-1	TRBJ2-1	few	CSVEAHYNEQFF	TGCAGCGTTGAAGCCCACTACAATGAGCAGTTCTTC
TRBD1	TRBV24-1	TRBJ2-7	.	CATSDRQGHKYEQYF	TGTGCCACCAGTGATCGACAGGGTCATAAGTACGAGCAGTACTTC
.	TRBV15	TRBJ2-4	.	CAAAGESKNIQYF	TGTGCCGCTGCCGGGGAGAGCAAAAACATTCAGTACTTC
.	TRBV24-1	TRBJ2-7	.	CATSGGDSRDSYEQYF	TGTGCCACCAGTGGGGGGGACAGTCGCGACTCCTACGAGCAGTACTTC